Presented here are 21 T cell receptor beta chains from one specimen sequenced in a study of shared clonotypes between healthy human individuals. Repertoires were generated with immunoSEQ multiplex PCR, while TCRdb's copy carries only in-frame clones and drops some. The profile covers roughly 2.2 million clones, with just over 90% appearing a single time and 0.3% to 0.4% taken by the ten largest. The sequenced material came from naive CD4+ T cells from PBMCs. The subset is: CD45RA+ positively selected. Receptors originate from a man younger than 35 in good health. Some clones in this sample may be carry-over from other donors' samples.

As DNA, the CDR3 is TGTGCCAGCAGCCCACAGCAGTACGAGCAGTACTTC. Its translation: CASSPQQYEQYF. V is TRBV7-2 and J is TRBJ2-7; D unclear. This CDR3 has 12 residues. V lost 5 bases and J 4 bases, leaving 9 bases between the germline ends. Germline values: CDR1 SGHTA, CDR2 FQGNSA.

This chain connects TRBV5-1 to TRBJ2-2; 10 positions match TRBD1. The V and J ends lost 5 bases and 3 bases, in that order; junction bases with no gene match: 4. This CDR3 region has 15 residues. Germline assignment: CDR1 SGHRS and CDR2 YFSETQ. CDR3 sequence reads: CASRAGTGDTGELFF. The CDR3 DNA reads as TGCGCCAGCAGGGCCGGGACAGGGGACACCGGGGAGCTGTTTTTT.

The gene calls are TRBV9 and TRBJ1-2, with a possible D match to TRBD1 (6 bases). The CDR3 covers 14 residues. Germline V gene lookup returns CDR1 SGDLS and CDR2 YYNGEE. The V end lost 4 bases, the J end lost 4 bases, and 14 bases lay between the germline ends. Written as DNA, the CDR3 is TGTGCCAGCAGCAGCCGGGGGGGCCGCTATGGCTACACCTTC. Translating it yields CASSSRGGRYGYTF.

The rearrangement links TRBV11-2 to TRBJ2-7; no definite D call. The CDR3 runs to 12 residues. Germline V gives CDR1 SGHAT, CDR2 FQNNGV. Trimming removed 1 base at V and 12 bases at J, with 13 bases between. CDR3 protein: CASSLVIPKGYF. The CDR3 region has the DNA TGTGCCAGCAGCTTAGTTATCCCTAAGGGGTACTTC.

The chain recombines TRBV18 with TRBJ2-7, with D uncertain. CDR1 is KGHSH, CDR2 LQKENI, per germline. CDR3 length: 14 residues. Trimming took off 5 bases at V and 5 bases at J, with 16 bases between the two ends. CDR3 sequence (DNA): TGTGCCAGCTCAACAGATTCGGGTCCCAACGAGCAGTACTTC. Translating gives CASSTDSGPNEQYF.

V and J are TRBV18 and TRBJ2-7; 10 nucleotides agree with TRBD1. The CDR3 loop spans 15 amino acids. Germline lookup yields CDR1 KGHSH and CDR2 LQKENI. The V segment lost 3 bases and the J segment 7 bases; nucleotides outside the gene matches: 9. In DNA, the CDR3 is TGTGCCAGCTCACCCGGGACAGGGGTACAGGGGGAGCAGTACTTC. This codes for CASSPGTGVQGEQYF.

The V and J genes are TRBV18 and TRBJ1-4; D is undetermined. CDR1 is KGHSH and CDR2 is LQKENI in the germline V gene. Between the trimmed V and J ends, which lost 3 bases and 6 bases, there was a span of 11 bases. The CDR3 length is 14 residues. CDR3 coding DNA: TGTGCCAGCTCACCCCTGGTAAATCATGAAAAACTGTTTTTT. It is translated as CASSPLVNHEKLFF.

The chain is built from TRBV28 and TRBJ2-3, with unresolved D. Trimming took 3 bases from V and 4 from J, leaving 11 bases between them. CDR3 length equals 14 residues. Germline assignment: CDR1 MDHEN and CDR2 SYDVKM. This chain's CDR3 is CASSLFGRADTQYF. CDR3 DNA sequence: TGTGCCAGCAGTTTGTTCGGTAGGGCAGATACGCAGTATTTT.

This sequence joins TRBV7-2 and TRBJ2-1; D is undetermined. Looked up from germline, CDR1 is SGHTA and CDR2 is FQGNSA. CDR3 length: 16 amino acids. V was clipped by 5 bases and J by 0 bases, with 14 bases between them. The DNA for the CDR3 is TGTGCCAGCAGCGAACGTGACGGAGACTCCTACAATGAGCAGTTCTTC. This codes for CASSERDGDSYNEQFF.

V and J are TRBV6-5 and TRBJ1-2, with D tentatively TRBD1 (6 bases). Germline-derived CDR1 and CDR2 are MNHEY and SVGAGI. V was clipped by 0 bases and J by 2 bases, with 13 bases between them. The CDR3 sequence is 16 residues long. This CDR3 reads CASSYSNGQPNYGYTF. In DNA, the CDR3 is TGTGCCAGCAGTTACTCGAATGGACAGCCCAACTATGGCTACACCTTC.

J is TRBJ2-1 and V is TRBV7-6, with 11 bases fitting TRBD2. V shed 4 bases, J shed 7 bases, and the junction held 6 bases outside the gene matches. The CDR3 has 15 amino acids. Germline V gene sequence: CDR1 SGHVS, CDR2 FNYEAQ. The CDR3 DNA reads TGTGCCAGCAGCTCGACTAGCGGGATTATTAATGAGCAGTTCTTC. Protein: CASSSTSGIINEQFF.

This clone was counted only a few times. V and J are TRBV30 and TRBJ1-1; D is possibly TRBD1 (6 bases). Per the germline V gene, CDR1 is GTSNPN and CDR2 is SVGIG (reference sequence). CDR3 length: 13 residues. Trimming stripped 3 bases from V and 5 bases from J, with 13 bases between. CDR3 nucleotide sequence: TGTGCCTGGAGAGTAGGGGGTGCGACTGAAGCTTTCTTT. This codes for CAWRVGGATEAFF.

The chain uses TRBV7-9 and TRBJ1-4; a possible D gene is TRBD1 (6 bases). Looked up from germline, CDR1 is SEHNR and CDR2 is FQNEAQ (reference sequence). This CDR3 spans 15 amino acids. V was pared by 5 bases and J by 4 bases, with 14 bases between. CDR3 DNA: TGTGCCAGCAGCCTAGGAGGGGGAATTAATGAAAAACTGTTTTTT. It is translated as CASSLGGGINEKLFF.

The chain is built from TRBV2 and TRBJ1-1; no definite D call. This CDR3 comprises 14 residues. Germline loops: CDR1 SNHLY, CDR2 FYNNEI. V lost 6 bases to trimming and J lost 3 bases, with 14 bases between them. CDR3 DNA sequence: TGTGCCAGCAGGGGGAACACACTGGACACTGAAGCTTTCTTT. Amino acid sequence: CASRGNTLDTEAFF. Variable domain in full (rest from reference TRBV2 and TRBJ1-1): EPEVTQTPSHQVTQMGQEVILRCVPISNHLYFYWYRQILGQKVEFLVSFYNNEISEKSEIFDDQFSVERPDGSNFTLKIRSTKLEDSAMYFCASRGNTLDTEAFFGQGTRLTVV.

This chain uses TRBV10-3 with TRBJ2-3, with 11 bases aligning to TRBD2. This CDR3 comprises 16 residues. J gave up 4 bases and V 3 bases, and 6 bases lay outside the gene matches. Germline CDR1 ENHRY, CDR2 SYGVKD. This CDR3 reads CAISDRTSGSPDTQYF. The CDR3 coding sequence is TGTGCCATCAGTGATCGTACTAGCGGGAGCCCAGATACGCAGTATTTT.

The chain carries TRBV21-1 and TRBJ1-4. TRBV21-1 is recorded as a pseudogene. The CDR3 is 19 residues long. The DNA for the CDR3 is TGTGCCAGCAGCGACAAACCGACTACTGTGCCGGGTGCTAATGAAAAACTGTTTTTT. Its translation is CASSDKPTTVPGANEKLFF.

The chain recombines TRBV6-1 with TRBJ1-5; 7 bases are shared with TRBD1. With 6 bases clipped from V and 2 bases from J, the junction kept 4 bases outside the gene matches. CDR3 length: 14 residues. Germline assignment: CDR1 MNHNS and CDR2 SASEGT. The CDR3 is CASSAGTGNQPQHF. CDR3 bases: TGTGCCAGCAGCGCCGGGACAGGCAATCAGCCCCAGCATTTT.

The count of this clone is one. J is TRBJ2-7 and V is TRBV5-1; 7 bases map to TRBD1. The CDR3 length is 17 residues. Looked up from germline, CDR1 is SGHRS and CDR2 is YFSETQ. The V and J ends lost 7 bases and 4 bases, in that order; junction bases with no gene match: 20. In nucleotides, the CDR3 is TGCGCCAGCTTGCACCTCCTGGGGACAGACCCACGGTACGAGCAGTACTTC. This sequence encodes CASLHLLGTDPRYEQYF.

This rearrangement joins TRBV6-5 to TRBJ2-3, with 9 bases that match TRBD2. V gave up 8 bases and J gave up 1 base; unmatched junction bases: 1. Germline-derived CDR1 and CDR2 are MNHEY and SVGAGI. The CDR3 spans 13 residues. The CDR3 is CASRTSGTDTQYF. For the CDR3, the DNA is TGTGCCAGCCGGACTAGCGGCACAGATACGCAGTATTTT.

Regarding this clone: This sample includes further DNA sequences coding for the same CDR3. The genes are TRBV30 and TRBJ2-1; no clear D. The V and J ends lost 1 base and 1 base respectively, with 5 bases between them. CDR1 GTSNPN and CDR2 SVGIG come from the germline V gene (reference sequence). The CDR3 spans 13 residues. The CDR3 DNA follows: TGTGCCTGGAGTGCTCAGTCCTACAATGAGCAGTTCTTC. Its protein product is CAWSAQSYNEQFF.

This chain connects TRBV11-3 to TRBJ2-1; D tentatively reads TRBD1 or TRBD2 (6 bases each). The length of the CDR3 is 15 residues. V was trimmed by 1 base and J by 6 bases, leaving 13 bases between them. Germline V gene sequence: CDR1 SGHNT, CDR2 YENEEA. The CDR3 spells CASSLAGARGNEQFF. CDR3 DNA: TGTGCCAGCAGCTTAGCGGGGGCAAGGGGCAATGAGCAGTTCTTC.